This T cell receptor (beta chain) appears in the sequencing data of a study of CD4 and CD8 cells across lung adenocarcinoma regions. In this sample, this clonotype turned up a few times. Donors had localized lung adenocarcinoma, a non-small cell lung cancer. In germline, CDR1 is WSHSY, CDR2 SAAADI. The CDR3 sequence is 16 residues long. Trimming removed 0 bases from V and 7 bases from J, with 18 bases in between. Using its own MiXCR run on the PCR reads, TCRdb lists one record per CDR3 protein. The table records fewer than 9,500 distinct CDR3 sequences, 45% to 70% of them present only once. V usage is TRBV10-2 and J usage is TRBJ2-5, with D possibly matching TRBD1 (5 bases). Specimen: CD4+ T cells from the center of a lung tumor. The source of this sequence is a female donor with lung adenocarcinoma. The CD4 and CD8 labels of this study may be unreliable. This CDR3 is CASSESITNSGRTQYF. The CDR3 DNA is TGCGCCAGCAGTGAGTCTATCACTAACTCAGGGCGGACCCAGTACTTC.